Given below is one T cell receptor (beta chain) in context. Its antigen is unknown. The entry originates in a study of siplizumab effects on memory and regulatory T cells. Over a period of roughly 6 days at 37 degrees C, the mixed lymphocyte reaction cells were cocultured. Germline CDR1 and CDR2: SGHTA and FQGNSA. V was cut by 6 bases and J by 4 bases, with 15 bases left in between. CDR3 length: 14 amino acids. Method: immunoSEQ multiplex PCR; TCRdb's copy keeps in-frame clones and lacks some. The sample includes fewer than 20,000 clones, 45% to 60% seen only once; the top ten take 4.9%. This sequence was found in a human donor in good health; the cells came from an allogeneic mixed lymphocyte reaction. The sample was CFSE-low (dividing) CD4+ T cells sorted from an allogeneic mixed lymphocyte reaction. The chain carries TRBV7-2 and TRBJ2-5; D assignment may be TRBD1 or TRBD2 (5 bases each). CDR3 sequence (DNA): TGTGCCAGCAGTTGGGCTGGGGACGGAGAGACCCAGTACTTC. Its protein product is CASSWAGDGETQYF.